This T cell receptor beta chain stems from a study of cytomegalovirus exposure and HLA in healthy donors. Concerning this clone: Its specificity is unknown.

The PCR was carried out with 60 Vbeta primers and 13 Jbeta primers. Sequencing used immunoSEQ multiplex PCR; TCRdb keeps in-frame clones, though not all of them. The sample holds 210,000 or so clones; under 80% are singletons and the top ten take 0.2% to 0.25%. Study-wide findings and caveats: Trimming of TCR beta V- and J-genes showed a link, identified in a later analysis, to a missense DCLRE1C variant.

The sample taken for sequencing was PBMCs. This clonotype was obtained from a girl aged 2-10 years in good health and CMV-seronegative.

CDR3 protein: CASNVEREAGNEQFF. CDR3 sequence (DNA): TGTGCCAGCAATGTCGAGCGGGAGGCGGGGAATGAGCAGTTCTTC. The rearrangement joins TRBV2 to TRBJ2-1, with 9 bases identical to TRBD2. The V and J ends lost 7 bases and 7 bases, in that order; junction bases with no gene match: 11. Germline CDR1 reads SNHLY; CDR2 reads FYNNEI. The CDR3 contains 15 residues.